A single sample is the source of the 8 T cell receptor beta chains below, sequenced in a study of T cells in women clearing cervical HPV infection. Assay: immunoSEQ multiplex PCR; the TCRdb copy retains only in-frame clones and omits some. The specimen's table records some 30,000 clones. Sequencing input: blood buffy coat. Receptors were obtained from a woman aged 18-70 years with a cervical HPV16 infection that either progressed to CIN3+ or cleared (not recorded which).

About this clone: The CDR3 extends 3 residues past the end of the read, so its final part is completed from the germline J gene. The genes are TRBV30 and TRBJ1-1; tentatively, D is TRBD1 (5 bases). This CDR3 region has 15 residues. Per germline, CDR1 GTSNPN and CDR2 SVGIG (reference sequence). This CDR3 is CAWTTDSLRQETAFF. The part of the CDR3 DNA that was read is TGTGCCTGGACTACCGACAGTCTTCGTCAAGAGACA.

Concerning this clone itself: The read stops 3 residues short of the end of the CDR3; the missing end is completed from the germline J gene. V is TRBV5-5 and J is TRBJ1-2; possible D gene TRBD1, 6 bases. The CDR3 is 13 residues long. V lost 0 bases, J lost 4 bases, and 7 bases lay in between. Per the germline V gene, CDR1 is SGHKS and CDR2 is YYEKEE (reference sequence). CDR3: CASSLDRAYGYTF. The CDR3 DNA, read in part, is TGTGCCAGCAGCTTGGACAGGGCCTATGGC.

With respect to this clone: The read ends 3 residues before the CDR3 terminus; that terminus is restored from the germline J gene. The chain has TRBV19 and TRBJ1-4; a weak D match, TRBD1 (5 bases). The CDR3 loop spans 15 amino acids. Per the germline V gene, CDR1 is LNHDA and CDR2 is SQIVND (reference sequence). CDR3 region: CASSITSSGANVLFF. Partial CDR3 DNA: TGTGCCAGTAGTATTACGAGCTCTGGGGCCAACGTA.

Comments on this clone: At one boundary the junction diverges from the germline segment, which might be a read error. The read terminates 3 residues before the CDR3 end, so the remaining end is supplied by the germline J gene. The gene calls are TRBV19 and TRBJ1-4; possible D gene TRBD1, 6 bases. The CDR3 runs 16 residues. The germline CDR1 and CDR2 sequences are LNHDA and SQIVND (reference sequence). The CDR3 reads CAGSIGGALFNSPLFF. The CDR3 bases that were read are TGTGCCGGTAGTATCGGGGGGGCGTTATTTAATTCACCA.

The sequenced CDR3 bases are TGTGCCAGCTCCCCTAACAGGGCTTACTCCTACGAG. This codes for CASSPNRAYSYE. The entire CDR3 is CASSPNRAYSYEQYF. V and J are TRBV18 and TRBJ2-7; possibly TRBD1 for D (6 bases). Coverage ceases 3 residues before the CDR3 finishes, and the germline J gene fills in the end. Germline CDR1 KGHSH, CDR2 LQKENI. The CDR3 extends over 15 amino acids. Trimming left V 6 bases short and J 0 bases short, with 15 bases between.

Concerning this clone: The sequenced fragment ends 3 residues before the CDR3 boundary, so the rest is inferred from the germline J gene. V usage is TRBV18 and J usage is TRBJ2-2, with a possible D match to TRBD1 (7 bases). This CDR3 is built from 17 residues. Germline CDR1 and CDR2: KGHSH and LQKENI. This CDR3 is CASSPYVGGGGGEKLFF. CDR3 bases read: TGTGCCAGCTCACCATATGTAGGAGGGGGCGGAGGAGAAAAG.

A word on this clone: The DNA ends 3 residues before the CDR3 does, and the rest of the CDR3 is filled in from the germline J gene. This chain joins TRBV5-1 and TRBJ1-2; a weak D match, TRBD1 (5 bases). The CDR3 contains 14 residues. Trimming stripped 4 bases from V and 2 bases from J, with 12 bases between. The germline V gene has CDR1 SGHRS and CDR2 YFSETQ. The sequenced CDR3 bases are TGCGCCAGCAGCCTGACAGCTGGGAACTATGGC. It codes for CASSLTAGNYG. The entire CDR3 sequence reads CASSLTAGNYGYTF.

Points on this clone: The read finishes 3 residues shy of the CDR3 end, and the germline J gene is used to complete it. The rearrangement links TRBV5-1 to TRBJ2-3; TRBD2 agrees at 11 bases. There are 15 residues in the CDR3. Germline V gene data show CDR1 as SGHRS and CDR2 as YFSETQ. The junction had 5 bases not matched to a gene; V was cut back by 2 bases and J by 6 bases. The CDR3 bases that were read are TGCGCCAGCAGCTTCTTAGCGGGGGGGCCGGATACG. Translated: CASSFLAGGPDT. The entire CDR3 reads CASSFLAGGPDTQYF.